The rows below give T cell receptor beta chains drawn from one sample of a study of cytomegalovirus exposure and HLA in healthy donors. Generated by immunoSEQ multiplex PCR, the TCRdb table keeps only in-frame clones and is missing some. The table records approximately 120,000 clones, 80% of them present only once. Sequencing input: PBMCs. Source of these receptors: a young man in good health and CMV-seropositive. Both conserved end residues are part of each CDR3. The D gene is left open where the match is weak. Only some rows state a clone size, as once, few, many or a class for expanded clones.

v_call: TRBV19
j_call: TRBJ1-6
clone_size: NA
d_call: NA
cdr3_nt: TGTGCCAGTAGTATAGGTCAGAGTCCAGGGCCCCTCCACTTT
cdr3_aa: CASSIGQSPGPLHF

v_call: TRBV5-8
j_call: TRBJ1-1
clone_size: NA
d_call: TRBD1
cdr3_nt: TGTGCCAGCAGCTTGGAGGGACAGGGTTTGACGGTGAACACTGAAGCTTTCTTT
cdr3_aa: CASSLEGQGLTVNTEAFF

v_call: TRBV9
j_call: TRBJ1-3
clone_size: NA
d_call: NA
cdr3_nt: TGTGCCAGCAGCGTAGACGAGGGCGCGGGAAACACCATATATTTT
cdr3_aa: CASSVDEGAGNTIYF

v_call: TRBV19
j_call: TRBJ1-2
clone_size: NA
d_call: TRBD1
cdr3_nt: TGTGCCAGTAGCGGGGTGGGACAGAACCCTTATGGCTACACCTTC
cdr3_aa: CASSGVGQNPYGYTF

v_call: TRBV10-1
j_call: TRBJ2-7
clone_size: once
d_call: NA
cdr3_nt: TGCGCCAGCAGTGAGGGGACAAACGAGCAGTACTTC
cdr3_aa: CASSEGTNEQYF

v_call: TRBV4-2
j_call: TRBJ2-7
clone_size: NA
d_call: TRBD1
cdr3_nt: TGTGCCAGCAGCCCGTTGGTTATACAGGGGGACTACGAGCAGTACTTC
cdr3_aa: CASSPLVIQGDYEQYF

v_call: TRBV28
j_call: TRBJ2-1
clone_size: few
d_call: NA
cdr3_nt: TGTGCCAGCCCAAGTCCAGGGGCCTTTGCTTCCTACAATGAGCAGTTCTTC
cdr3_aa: CASPSPGAFASYNEQFF

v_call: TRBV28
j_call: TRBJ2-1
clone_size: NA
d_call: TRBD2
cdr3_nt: TGTGCCAGCAGGGGGGGACTAGTCGATGAGCAGTTCTTC
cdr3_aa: CASRGGLVDEQFF

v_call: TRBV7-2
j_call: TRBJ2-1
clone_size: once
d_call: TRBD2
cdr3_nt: TGTGCCAGCAGCTTAGTTCTGTCCGGGGGGGAGCAGTTCTTC
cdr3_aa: CASSLVLSGGEQFF

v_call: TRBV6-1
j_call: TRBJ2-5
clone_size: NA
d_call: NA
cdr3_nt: TGTGCCAGCAGTGAAACCCCGGGTCCCCAAGAGACCCAGTACTTC
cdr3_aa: CASSETPGPQETQYF

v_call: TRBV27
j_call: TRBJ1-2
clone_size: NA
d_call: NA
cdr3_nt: TGTGCCAGCAGGCCCTCAGGGCACTATGGCTACACCTTC
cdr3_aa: CASRPSGHYGYTF

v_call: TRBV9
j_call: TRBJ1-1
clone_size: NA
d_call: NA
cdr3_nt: TGTGCCAGCAGCGTCAGGGGAATGAACACTGAAGCTTTCTTT
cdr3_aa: CASSVRGMNTEAFF

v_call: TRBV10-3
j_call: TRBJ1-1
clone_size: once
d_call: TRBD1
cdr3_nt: TGTGCCATCAGTGCAGCAGGGGGCGCGAACACTGAAGCTTTCTTT
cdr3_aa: CAISAAGGANTEAFF

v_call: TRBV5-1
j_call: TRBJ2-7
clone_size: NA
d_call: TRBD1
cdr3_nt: TGCGCCAGCAGCCTAGGGACAGTGAACGAGCAGTACTTC
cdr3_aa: CASSLGTVNEQYF

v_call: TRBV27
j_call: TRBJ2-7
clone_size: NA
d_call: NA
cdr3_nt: TGTGCCAGCAGTTTATCCGGCCTAGGACAGTACGAGCAGTACTTC
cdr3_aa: CASSLSGLGQYEQYF

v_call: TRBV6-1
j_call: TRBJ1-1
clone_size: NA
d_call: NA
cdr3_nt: TGTGCCAGCAGTTTCACAGGTATGAACACTGAAGCTTTCTTT
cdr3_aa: CASSFTGMNTEAFF

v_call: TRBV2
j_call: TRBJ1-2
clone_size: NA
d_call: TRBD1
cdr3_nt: TGTGCCAGCAGTGCTTTGACAGGGGTAAGGTTGGATGGCTACACCTTC
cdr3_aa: CASSALTGVRLDGYTF

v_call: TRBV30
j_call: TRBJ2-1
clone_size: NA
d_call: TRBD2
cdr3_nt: TGTGCCTGGACTAGCGGGCCTGTGGACTTCTTC
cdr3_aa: CAWTSGPVDFF

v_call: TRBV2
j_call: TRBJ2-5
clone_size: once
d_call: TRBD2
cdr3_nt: TGTGCCAGCGGGCGACTAGCGGGGGCCCGATACCTTCAAGAGACCCAGTACTTC
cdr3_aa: CASGRLAGARYLQETQYF

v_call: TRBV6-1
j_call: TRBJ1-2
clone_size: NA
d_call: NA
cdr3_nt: TGTGCCAGCAGTGAGCTGGCGGAGGTTCACTATGGCTACACCTTC
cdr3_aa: CASSELAEVHYGYTF

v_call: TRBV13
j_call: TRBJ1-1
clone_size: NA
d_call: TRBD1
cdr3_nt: TGTGCCAGCAGCCGGGACAGGGGTACTGAAGCTTTCTTT
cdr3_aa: CASSRDRGTEAFF

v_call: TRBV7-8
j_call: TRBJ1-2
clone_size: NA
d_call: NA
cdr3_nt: TGTGCCAGCAGCTTAGCGCACGGAGCTAACTATGGCTACACCTTC
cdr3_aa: CASSLAHGANYGYTF

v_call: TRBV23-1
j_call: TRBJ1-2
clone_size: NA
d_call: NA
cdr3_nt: TGCGCCAGCAGTCAATACCCTTCCGCCAGGGCGAACTATGGCTACACCTTC
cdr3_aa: CASSQYPSARANYGYTF

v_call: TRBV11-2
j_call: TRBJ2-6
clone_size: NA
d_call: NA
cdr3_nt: TGTGCCAGCAGCTTAGGCACAGGTTCTTTCTCTGGGGCCAACGTCCTGACTTTC
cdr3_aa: CASSLGTGSFSGANVLTF

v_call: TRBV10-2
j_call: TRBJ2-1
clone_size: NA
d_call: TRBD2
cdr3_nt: TGCGCCTGTACATCTAGCGGGGGGGCTAATGAGCAGTTCTTC
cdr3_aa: CACTSSGGANEQFF

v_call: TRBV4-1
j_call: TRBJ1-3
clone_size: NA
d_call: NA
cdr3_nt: TGCGCCAGCAGCTACCGCGACGGGAACTCTGGAAACACCATATATTTT
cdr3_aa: CASSYRDGNSGNTIYF

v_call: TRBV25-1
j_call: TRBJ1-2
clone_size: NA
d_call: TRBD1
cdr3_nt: TGTGCCAGCAGTGTACAGGGGACCTATGGCTACACCTTC
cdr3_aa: CASSVQGTYGYTF

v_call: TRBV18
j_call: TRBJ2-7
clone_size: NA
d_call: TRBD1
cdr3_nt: TGTGCCAGCTCACTACGGACAGGAGCTTACGAGCAGTACTTC
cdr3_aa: CASSLRTGAYEQYF

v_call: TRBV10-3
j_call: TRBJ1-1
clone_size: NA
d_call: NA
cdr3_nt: TGTGCCACCACTGCAGGGGCGCTGAACACTGAAGCTTTCTTT
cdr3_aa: CATTAGALNTEAFF

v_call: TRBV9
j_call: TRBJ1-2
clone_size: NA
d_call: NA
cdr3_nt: TGTGCCGGCAGCTCCTCAGGGGATCGGGCTAACTATGGCTACACCTTC
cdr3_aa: CAGSSSGDRANYGYTF

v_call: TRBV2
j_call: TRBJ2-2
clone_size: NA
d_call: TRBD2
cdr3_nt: TGTGCCAGCGGGACTAGCGGAAATGGGGAGCTGTTTTTT
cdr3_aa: CASGTSGNGELFF

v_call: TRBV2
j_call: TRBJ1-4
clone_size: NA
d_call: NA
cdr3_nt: TGTGCCAGCAGACTCTTTGGTGGGGCAGCAACTAATGAAAAACTGTTTTTT
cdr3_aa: CASRLFGGAATNEKLFF

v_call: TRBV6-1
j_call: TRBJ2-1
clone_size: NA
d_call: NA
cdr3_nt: TGTGCCAGCCACTACGGCGGGACCCACAATGAGCAGTTCTTC
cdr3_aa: CASHYGGTHNEQFF

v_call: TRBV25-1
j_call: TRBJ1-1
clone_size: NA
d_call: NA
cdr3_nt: TGTGCCAGCAGTCGCCCGGGTATTCTGGACACTGAAGCTTTCTTT
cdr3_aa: CASSRPGILDTEAFF

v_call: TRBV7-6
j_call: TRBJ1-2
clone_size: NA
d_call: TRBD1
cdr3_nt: TGTGCCAGCAGCCCTCATCGGGACAGTTATGGCTACACCTTC
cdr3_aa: CASSPHRDSYGYTF

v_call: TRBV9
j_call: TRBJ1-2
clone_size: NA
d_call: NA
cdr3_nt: NA
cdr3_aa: CASSVAGGIMTTF

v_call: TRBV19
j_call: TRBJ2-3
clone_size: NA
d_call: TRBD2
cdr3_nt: TGTGCCAGTAGTATAACAGGAGCGGGGGGGCCGGAAGATACGCAGTATTTT
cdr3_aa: CASSITGAGGPEDTQYF

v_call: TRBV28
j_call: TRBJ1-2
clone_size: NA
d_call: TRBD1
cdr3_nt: TGTGCCAGCAGTTTATGGAGGCAGGGACAGCAGGCCGGCTACACCTTC
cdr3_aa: CASSLWRQGQQAGYTF

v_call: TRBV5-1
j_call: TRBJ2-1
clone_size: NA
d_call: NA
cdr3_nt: TGCGCCAGCAGCTTGGACAGGGTCAGCTCCTACAATGAGCAGTTCTTC
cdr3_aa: CASSLDRVSSYNEQFF

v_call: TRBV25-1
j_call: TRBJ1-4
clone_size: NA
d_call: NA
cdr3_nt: TGTGCCAGCAGTGGAGGAGGGCTAGGTGAAAAACTGTTTTTT
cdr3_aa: CASSGGGLGEKLFF